A selection of T cell receptor beta chains follows, all from one sample in a study of cytomegalovirus exposure and HLA in healthy donors. Clones were read by immunoSEQ multiplex PCR, and TCRdb kept only the in-frame ones, dropping some. The table has approximately 130,000 clones, 70% to 80% seen once; the top ten hold less than 2%. The sample comprised PBMCs. Every receptor here comes from a female donor in good health and CMV-seropositive. Both conserved end residues are part of each CDR3. The D gene is left open where the match is weak. Clone size is shown for a subset of rows, as once, few, many or a class of expanded clone.

j_gene: TRBJ2-3; abundance: .; d_gene: TRBD1; v_gene: TRBV5-1; CDR3aa: CASHYSGTARIGTDTQYF; CDR3nt: TGCGCCAGTCACTACTCCGGGACAGCCCGAATTGGCACAGATACGCAGTATTTT
j_gene: TRBJ2-7; abundance: .; d_gene: .; v_gene: TRBV15; CDR3aa: CATSSGGTYGQYF; CDR3nt: TGTGCCACCAGCAGCGGCGGAACCTACGGGCAGTACTTC
j_gene: TRBJ1-2; abundance: few; d_gene: TRBD1; v_gene: TRBV2; CDR3aa: CASSDWGQGGGYTF; CDR3nt: TGTGCCAGCAGTGATTGGGGACAGGGCGGTGGCTACACCTTC
j_gene: TRBJ1-2; abundance: .; d_gene: .; v_gene: TRBV19; CDR3aa: CASRLEGSANYGYTF; CDR3nt: TGTGCCAGTAGACTTGAGGGCAGCGCTAACTATGGCTACACCTTC
j_gene: TRBJ2-5; abundance: .; d_gene: .; v_gene: TRBV11-3; CDR3aa: CASSLGRMETQYF; CDR3nt: TGTGCCAGCAGCTTGGGCAGAATGGAGACCCAGTACTTC
j_gene: TRBJ1-2; abundance: .; d_gene: TRBD1; v_gene: TRBV5-6; CDR3aa: CASGQGIYGYTF; CDR3nt: TGTGCCAGCGGACAGGGAATCTATGGCTACACCTTC
j_gene: TRBJ2-5; abundance: .; d_gene: .; v_gene: TRBV7-6; CDR3aa: CASSLEIDRQETQYF; CDR3nt: TGTGCCAGCAGCTTAGAAATCGACAGACAAGAGACCCAGTACTTC
j_gene: TRBJ2-7; abundance: .; d_gene: TRBD1; v_gene: TRBV6-5; CDR3aa: CASSTTGVGEQYF; CDR3nt: TGTGCCAGCAGTACGACAGGGGTCGGCGAGCAGTACTTC
j_gene: TRBJ2-2; abundance: .; d_gene: TRBD1; v_gene: TRBV29-1; CDR3aa: CSADGQAGELFF; CDR3nt: TGCAGCGCAGACGGACAGGCCGGGGAGCTGTTTTTT
j_gene: TRBJ1-5; abundance: .; d_gene: .; v_gene: TRBV19; CDR3aa: CASSIVGGDNQPQHF; CDR3nt: TGTGCCAGTAGTATAGTAGGAGGGGACAATCAGCCCCAGCATTTT
j_gene: TRBJ2-2; abundance: .; d_gene: TRBD2; v_gene: TRBV19; CDR3aa: CASIPSGSVNTGELFF; CDR3nt: TGTGCCAGTATTCCAAGCGGGAGCGTTAACACCGGGGAGCTGTTTTTT
j_gene: TRBJ2-3; abundance: .; d_gene: .; v_gene: TRBV30; CDR3aa: CAWGAGYRNTDTQYF; CDR3nt: TGTGCCTGGGGGGCAGGGTATAGAAACACAGATACGCAGTATTTT
j_gene: TRBJ2-2; abundance: once; d_gene: TRBD2; v_gene: TRBV6-5; CDR3aa: CASSYGREGSGELFF; CDR3nt: TGTGCCAGCAGTTACGGCCGGGAGGGTTCCGGGGAGCTGTTTTTT
j_gene: TRBJ2-1; abundance: .; d_gene: .; v_gene: TRBV29-1; CDR3aa: CSGGGGSSYNEQFF; CDR3nt: TGCAGCGGGGGGGGCGGGAGCTCCTACAATGAGCAGTTCTTC
j_gene: TRBJ1-1; abundance: .; d_gene: TRBD1; v_gene: TRBV19; CDR3aa: CASSTLDRGAEAFF; CDR3nt: TGTGCCAGTAGTACCTTGGACAGGGGCGCTGAAGCTTTCTTT
j_gene: TRBJ2-1; abundance: .; d_gene: .; v_gene: TRBV5-1; CDR3aa: CASSPGGYNEQFF; CDR3nt: TGCGCCAGCAGCCCCGGGGGCTACAATGAGCAGTTCTTC
j_gene: TRBJ1-1; abundance: .; d_gene: .; v_gene: TRBV28; CDR3aa: CASSPGAGKSWTEAFF; CDR3nt: TGTGCCAGCAGCCCTGGTGCAGGGAAGTCTTGGACTGAAGCTTTCTTT
j_gene: TRBJ2-7; abundance: few; d_gene: .; v_gene: TRBV11-2; CDR3aa: CASSLEAGAGEQYF; CDR3nt: TGTGCCAGCAGCTTAGAGGCAGGGGCGGGCGAGCAGTACTTC
j_gene: TRBJ2-1; abundance: .; d_gene: TRBD2; v_gene: TRBV5-1; CDR3aa: CASSLVAGGGWNEQFF; CDR3nt: TGCGCCAGCAGCTTGGTGGCGGGAGGGGGATGGAATGAGCAGTTCTTC
j_gene: TRBJ2-1; abundance: .; d_gene: .; v_gene: TRBV7-3; CDR3aa: CASSLGAGGREQFF; CDR3nt: TGTGCCAGCAGCTTAGGGGCAGGGGGGCGAGAGCAGTTCTTC
j_gene: TRBJ2-1; abundance: .; d_gene: TRBD2; v_gene: TRBV29-1; CDR3aa: CSVEVSSGIDEQFF; CDR3nt: TGCAGCGTTGAAGTGTCTAGCGGGATTGATGAGCAGTTCTTC
j_gene: TRBJ2-5; abundance: .; d_gene: TRBD2; v_gene: TRBV5-1; CDR3aa: CASSTVAGVETQYF; CDR3nt: TGCGCCAGCAGCACCGTAGCGGGGGTTGAGACCCAGTACTTC
j_gene: TRBJ2-6; abundance: .; d_gene: .; v_gene: TRBV5-4; CDR3aa: CASSFGNSGANVLTF; CDR3nt: TGTGCCAGCAGCTTCGGGAACTCTGGGGCCAACGTCCTGACTTTC
j_gene: TRBJ1-1; abundance: .; d_gene: .; v_gene: TRBV6-5; CDR3aa: CASRERVNTEAFF; CDR3nt: TGTGCCAGCAGAGAACGGGTTAACACTGAAGCTTTCTTT
j_gene: TRBJ2-7; abundance: .; d_gene: .; v_gene: TRBV6-1; CDR3aa: CASSEVGVFEQYF; CDR3nt: TGTGCCAGCAGTGAGGTAGGGGTATTTGAGCAGTACTTC
j_gene: TRBJ2-3; abundance: .; d_gene: TRBD2; v_gene: TRBV5-4; CDR3aa: CASSGGVGDSQYF; CDR3nt: TGTGCCAGCAGCGGGGGGGTTGGCGATTCGCAGTATTTT
j_gene: TRBJ2-5; abundance: .; d_gene: TRBD2; v_gene: TRBV7-3; CDR3aa: CARRGTQETQYF; CDR3nt: TGTGCCAGGCGGGGGACCCAAGAGACCCAGTACTTC
j_gene: TRBJ2-4; abundance: .; d_gene: TRBD1; v_gene: TRBV18; CDR3aa: CASSPGQENIQYF; CDR3nt: TGTGCCAGCTCACCGGGACAGGAAAACATTCAGTACTTC
j_gene: TRBJ1-5; abundance: .; d_gene: TRBD1; v_gene: TRBV15; CDR3aa: CATSRTGGDSNQPQHF; CDR3nt: TGTGCCACCAGCAGGACAGGGGGGGATAGCAATCAGCCCCAGCATTTT
j_gene: TRBJ2-5; abundance: few; d_gene: TRBD1; v_gene: TRBV6-5; CDR3aa: CASTYRGWGQETQYF; CDR3nt: TGTGCCAGCACTTACAGGGGATGGGGACAAGAGACCCAGTACTTC
j_gene: TRBJ1-5; abundance: .; d_gene: .; v_gene: TRBV18; CDR3aa: CASSPRQAEGQPQHF; CDR3nt: TGTGCCAGCTCACCACGGCAGGCAGAAGGACAGCCCCAGCATTTT
j_gene: TRBJ2-2; abundance: once; d_gene: TRBD1; v_gene: TRBV28; CDR3aa: CASVQTGGFLTGELFF; CDR3nt: TGTGCCAGCGTCCAGACAGGGGGTTTTTTGACCGGGGAGCTGTTTTTT
j_gene: TRBJ2-2; abundance: .; d_gene: .; v_gene: TRBV2; CDR3aa: CASSALGVGGELFF; CDR3nt: TGTGCCAGCAGTGCCCTGGGAGTTGGCGGGGAGCTGTTTTTT
j_gene: TRBJ1-5; abundance: .; d_gene: .; v_gene: TRBV28; CDR3aa: CASRGGGFFQPQHF; CDR3nt: TGTGCCAGCAGAGGGGGAGGGTTTTTTCAGCCCCAGCATTTT
j_gene: TRBJ2-2; abundance: .; d_gene: TRBD2; v_gene: TRBV18; CDR3aa: CASLASGNTGELFF; CDR3nt: TGTGCCAGTTTGGCTAGCGGGAACACCGGGGAGCTGTTTTTT
j_gene: TRBJ2-6; abundance: .; d_gene: .; v_gene: TRBV4-1; CDR3aa: CASSQPGVGANVLTF; CDR3nt: TGCGCCAGCAGCCAACCGGGGGTCGGGGCCAACGTCCTGACTTTC
j_gene: TRBJ2-7; abundance: .; d_gene: TRBD2; v_gene: TRBV27; CDR3aa: CASSYYLAGGPYEQYF; CDR3nt: TGTGCCAGCAGTTACTACCTAGCGGGGGGCCCCTACGAGCAGTACTTC
j_gene: TRBJ2-5; abundance: .; d_gene: TRBD2; v_gene: TRBV27; CDR3aa: CASITLGLANKETQYF; CDR3nt: TGTGCCAGCATTACCCTGGGACTAGCGAACAAAGAGACCCAGTACTTC
j_gene: TRBJ2-3; abundance: .; d_gene: .; v_gene: TRBV5-6; CDR3aa: CASSLGQNTQYF; CDR3nt: TGTGCCAGCAGCTTGGGTCAGAATACGCAGTATTTT
j_gene: TRBJ2-7; abundance: .; d_gene: TRBD2; v_gene: TRBV19; CDR3aa: CASSPLGGRVSYEQYF; CDR3nt: TGTGCCAGTAGTCCCCTCGGCGGGAGGGTCTCCTACGAGCAGTACTTC
j_gene: TRBJ2-1; abundance: .; d_gene: TRBD2; v_gene: TRBV7-9; CDR3aa: CSTSSGTSGGPSYNEQFF; CDR3nt: TGTTCCACCTCCTCCGGGACTAGCGGGGGCCCTTCCTACAATGAGCAGTTCTTC
j_gene: TRBJ1-2; abundance: .; d_gene: .; v_gene: TRBV30; CDR3aa: CAWSYTGQPGYTF; CDR3nt: TGTGCCTGGAGTTATACAGGACAGCCAGGCTACACCTTC
j_gene: TRBJ2-5; abundance: once; d_gene: TRBD2; v_gene: TRBV13; CDR3aa: CASKLAGGETQYF; CDR3nt: TGTGCCAGCAAACTAGCGGGGGGGGAGACCCAGTACTTC
j_gene: TRBJ2-5; abundance: few; d_gene: .; v_gene: TRBV5-6; CDR3aa: CASSLEGWGGQETQYF; CDR3nt: TGTGCCAGCAGCTTGGAGGGCTGGGGCGGACAAGAGACCCAGTACTTC
j_gene: TRBJ1-6; abundance: .; d_gene: .; v_gene: TRBV28; CDR3aa: CASTIGGGEINSPLHF; CDR3nt: TGTGCCAGCACTATAGGTGGCGGGGAGATTAATTCACCCCTCCACTTT
j_gene: TRBJ2-3; abundance: .; d_gene: TRBD1; v_gene: TRBV28; CDR3aa: CASRRQGAISDTQYF; CDR3nt: TGTGCCAGCAGAAGACAGGGGGCAATCTCAGATACGCAGTATTTT
j_gene: TRBJ1-1; abundance: .; d_gene: .; v_gene: TRBV7-9; CDR3aa: CASSFKSAPNTEAFF; CDR3nt: TGTGCCAGCAGCTTTAAGAGTGCACCCAACACTGAAGCTTTCTTT
j_gene: TRBJ2-3; abundance: .; d_gene: .; v_gene: TRBV7-2; CDR3aa: CASSLSPGADTQYF; CDR3nt: TGTGCCAGCAGCTTAAGTCCGGGAGCAGATACGCAGTATTTT
j_gene: TRBJ2-1; abundance: .; d_gene: .; v_gene: TRBV6-1; CDR3aa: CASSEMAALSSYNEQFF; CDR3nt: TGTGCCAGCAGCGAAATGGCGGCGCTGAGCTCCTACAATGAGCAGTTCTTC
j_gene: TRBJ1-1; abundance: few; d_gene: .; v_gene: TRBV2; CDR3aa: CASIGQNTEAFF; CDR3nt: TGTGCCAGCATCGGACAGAACACTGAAGCTTTCTTT
j_gene: TRBJ2-1; abundance: .; d_gene: TRBD2; v_gene: TRBV5-1; CDR3aa: CASSLVLAGDNEQFF; CDR3nt: TGCGCCAGCAGCTTAGTTTTAGCGGGAGACAATGAGCAGTTCTTC
j_gene: TRBJ2-1; abundance: .; d_gene: .; v_gene: TRBV29-1; CDR3aa: CSVARGRREQFF; CDR3nt: TGCAGCGTTGCCAGGGGCCGGAGGGAGCAGTTCTTC
j_gene: TRBJ2-3; abundance: .; d_gene: TRBD2; v_gene: TRBV5-1; CDR3aa: CASSHGTNSRVDTQYF; CDR3nt: TGCGCCAGCAGCCACGGGACTAACTCCCGGGTAGATACGCAGTATTTT
j_gene: TRBJ2-2; abundance: .; d_gene: .; v_gene: TRBV16; CDR3aa: CASSPPANTGELFF; CDR3nt: TGTGCCAGCAGCCCCCCCGCGAACACCGGGGAGCTGTTTTTT
j_gene: TRBJ2-2; abundance: .; d_gene: TRBD2; v_gene: TRBV5-1; CDR3aa: CASSFRTRGSAGELFF; CDR3nt: TGCGCCAGCAGCTTCCGGACTAGGGGCTCGGCCGGGGAGCTGTTTTTT
j_gene: TRBJ2-2; abundance: .; d_gene: .; v_gene: TRBV29-1; CDR3aa: CSVLASANTGELFF; CDR3nt: TGCAGCGTTCTAGCGAGCGCGAACACCGGGGAGCTGTTTTTT
j_gene: TRBJ2-7; abundance: .; d_gene: .; v_gene: TRBV7-9; CDR3aa: CASSFRGVDEQYF; CDR3nt: TGTGCCAGCAGCTTCCGCGGTGTGGACGAGCAGTACTTC
j_gene: TRBJ1-3; abundance: .; d_gene: .; v_gene: TRBV19; CDR3aa: CASNPSLTGNTIYF; CDR3nt: TGTGCCAGTAATCCCAGTCTCACCGGAAACACCATATATTTT
j_gene: TRBJ2-1; abundance: .; d_gene: .; v_gene: TRBV9; CDR3aa: CASSVVGDGYEQFF; CDR3nt: TGTGCCAGCAGCGTAGTGGGCGACGGTTATGAGCAGTTCTTC
j_gene: TRBJ1-3; abundance: .; d_gene: .; v_gene: TRBV18; CDR3aa: CASSPANSAGNTIYF; CDR3nt: TGTGCCAGCTCACCAGCGAACTCGGCTGGAAACACCATATATTTT